These 19 T cell receptor beta chains were sequenced from one sample in a study of T cell responses to AZD1222 COVID-19 vaccine. Some clones are missing from TCRdb's copy, which holds only in-frame ones; the method was immunoSEQ multiplex PCR. The profile shows over 100,000 clones, approximately 90% of them singletons. The sample in question was peripheral blood, obtained 28 days after the second AZD1222 dose. The receptors stem from an adult who received the AZD1222 COVID-19 vaccine.

The V and J genes are TRBV6-1 and TRBJ2-7; no firm D call. Germline CDR1 and CDR2: MNHNS and SASEGT. V was clipped by 2 bases and J by 3 bases, with 8 bases between them. This CDR3 comprises 13 residues. CDR3 nucleotides: TGTGCCAGCAGTGAACACGGTGACTACGAGCAGTACTTC. Translation gives CASSEHGDYEQYF.

V usage is TRBV10-3 and J usage is TRBJ1-5, with no clear D. Germline V gene lookup returns CDR1 ENHRY and CDR2 SYGVKD. The CDR3 covers 12 residues. Trimming left V 3 bases short and J 5 bases short, with 5 bases between. The CDR3 DNA reads as TGTGCCATCAGTGAAACCCATCAGCCCCAGCATTTT. It translates to CAISETHQPQHF.

J is TRBJ2-7 and V is TRBV6-5; TRBD2 matches 12 bases. CDR1 is MNHEY, CDR2 SVGAGI, per germline. V lost 10 bases to trimming and J lost 0 bases; unmatched junction nucleotides: 7. The CDR3 is 15 amino acids. The CDR3: CATRTSGVSSYEQYF. CDR3 in DNA: TGTGCCACCAGGACTAGCGGGGTTAGCTCCTACGAGCAGTACTTC.

This chain connects TRBV5-1 to TRBJ2-2; TRBD1 matches at 9 bases. CDR1 and CDR2 (germline): SGHRS, YFSETQ. This CDR3 has 18 residues. The trim removed 4 bases at V and 1 base at J, leaving 11 bases unmatched. CDR3 loop: CASSRNPTGQGNTGELFF. CDR3 DNA: TGCGCCAGCAGCCGTAACCCAACGGGACAGGGGAACACCGGGGAGCTGTTTTTT.

A remark on this clone: This specimen includes other DNA sequences encoding the same CDR3. The J gene is TRBJ1-1, the V gene TRBV6-2 or TRBV6-3, with a tentative D call TRBD1 (5 bases). The CDR3 runs 14 residues. V gave up 0 bases and J gave up 2 bases, with 7 bases separating them. Germline CDR1 MNHEY, CDR2 SVGEGT. The CDR3 loop reads CASSYSGGNTEAFF. The CDR3, as DNA: TGTGCCAGCAGTTACTCGGGGGGAAACACTGAAGCTTTCTTT.

This rearrangement joins TRBV29-1 to TRBJ2-5; D may correspond to TRBD1 or TRBD2 (6 bases each). V lost 7 bases to trimming and J lost 0 bases, with 12 bases between them. The CDR3 has 13 amino acids. CDR1 and CDR2 from the germline V gene are SQVTM and ANQGSEA. Here the CDR3 DNA reads TGCAGCGGACGGCGGGACAACCAAGAGACCCAGTACTTC. Protein: CSGRRDNQETQYF.

In its sample, this clone was seen once. The V and J genes are TRBV3-1 (or the pseudogene TRBV3-2) and TRBJ1-1; D perhaps matches TRBD1 (5 bases). The CDR3 length is 14 residues. Germline loops: CDR1 LGHDT, CDR2 YNNKEL (reference sequence). Trimming removed 1 base from V and 5 bases from J, with 11 bases in between. CDR3 amino acids: CASSQGGRGTEAFF. As DNA, the CDR3 is TGTGCCAGCAGCCAAGGAGGGCGGGGGACTGAAGCTTTCTTT.

This clone was found once. The V and J genes are TRBV27 and TRBJ1-4; D perhaps matches TRBD1 (6 bases). V was clipped by 4 bases and J by 2 bases, with 8 bases between them. The CDR3 length is 14 residues. Germline-derived CDR1 and CDR2 are MNHEY and SMNVEV (reference sequence). The CDR3, as DNA: TGTGCCAGCAGTTACAGGGCTACTAATGAAAAACTGTTTTTT. This gives the protein CASSYRATNEKLFF.

The chain has TRBV10-3 and TRBJ1-1, with TRBD1 as a possible D gene (5 bases). The germline gives CDR1 ENHRY, CDR2 SYGVKD. The CDR3 sequence is 11 residues long. V lost 6 bases to trimming and J lost 6 bases, with 8 bases between them. The CDR3 DNA reads as TGTGCCATCAGCCCGGGACCTGAAGCTTTCTTT. As protein: CAISPGPEAFF.

The chain is built from TRBV28 and TRBJ2-7, with a tentative D call TRBD1 (5 bases). This CDR3 is built from 13 residues. The V gene lost 10 bases and the J gene lost 2 bases, with 15 bases spanning the gap. The germline CDR1 and CDR2 sequences are MDHEN and SYDVKM. CDR3 DNA: TGTGCCACATCGCAGGGTTCCACCTACGAGCAGTACTTC. This encodes CATSQGSTYEQYF.

This rearrangement joins TRBV23-1 to TRBJ1-5; D call uncertain. TRBV23-1 is classed as an ORF, of uncertain function. V lost 3 bases and J lost 6, with 15 bases in between. This CDR3 spans 15 amino acids. In DNA form, the CDR3 reads TGCGCCAGCAGTCAGCTCAGAAACAAAGGTCAGCCCCAGCATTTT. It specifies CASSQLRNKGQPQHF.

The chain employs TRBV3-1 (or the pseudogene TRBV3-2) and TRBJ2-5, with a possible D match to TRBD2 (5 bases). Trimming stripped 0 bases from V and 0 bases from J, with 17 bases between. The CDR3 spans 18 residues. CDR1 and CDR2 from the germline V gene are LGHDT and YNNKEL (reference sequence). CDR3 protein: CASSQDRREDGDQETQYF. The CDR3, as DNA: TGTGCCAGCAGCCAAGATAGGCGAGAGGACGGGGACCAAGAGACCCAGTACTTC.

V and J are TRBV5-1 and TRBJ1-2, with D maybe TRBD1 (5 bases). Germline CDR1 and CDR2: SGHRS and YFSETQ. The germline V and J ends were trimmed by 0 bases and 1 base, with 13 bases remaining between them. The CDR3 contains 16 residues. The chain's CDR3 is CASSLVGTDFNYGYTF. CDR3 in DNA: TGCGCCAGCAGCTTGGTAGGGACCGATTTTAACTATGGCTACACCTTC.

The rearrangement uses TRBV27 and TRBJ1-2; TRBD1 aligns across 8 bases. The CDR3 has 17 residues. Trimming took 2 bases from V and 2 from J; bases not matched to a gene: 10. The germline V gene encodes CDR1 MNHEY and CDR2 SMNVEV (reference sequence). This CDR3 is CASSLDYVQGENYGYTF. Written as DNA, the CDR3 is TGTGCCAGCAGTTTAGACTATGTACAGGGGGAAAACTATGGCTACACCTTC.

This clone was counted a single time. The rearrangement uses TRBV2 and TRBJ2-1; D possibly corresponds to TRBD1 (5 bases). CDR1 is SNHLY, CDR2 FYNNEI, per germline. V shed 4 bases and J shed 9 bases, with 16 bases lying between them. CDR3 length: 14 residues. CDR3 protein: CASSGGGPLGEQFF. The CDR3 bases are TGTGCCAGCAGTGGGGGCGGACCACTCGGTGAGCAGTTCTTC.

The chain is built from TRBV5-1 and TRBJ2-1; 7 bases line up with TRBD2. V lost 2 bases, J lost 10 bases, and 6 bases stayed unmatched. This CDR3 is 13 amino acids long. The germline CDR1 and CDR2 sequences are SGHRS and YFSETQ. The CDR3 loop reads CASSFNPGGEQFF. For the CDR3, the DNA is TGCGCCAGCAGCTTCAACCCGGGAGGCGAGCAGTTCTTC.

This chain uses TRBV5-1 with TRBJ2-1; TRBD2 aligns across 7 bases. Germline trimming cut 0 bases from V and 3 bases from J; bases unmatched to any gene: 6. This CDR3 has 16 residues. The germline V gene has CDR1 SGHRS and CDR2 YFSETQ. CDR3 sequence (DNA): TGCGCCAGCAGCTTGGCCGCGGGAGTGGGCTACAATGAGCAGTTCTTC. It yields the protein CASSLAAGVGYNEQFF.

The chain couples TRBV5-1 to TRBJ1-2; 8 bases match TRBD1. V was clipped by 4 bases and J by 3 bases; unmatched bases: 5. The CDR3 has 14 amino acids. Germline CDR1 is SGHRS and CDR2 is YFSETQ. The CDR3 loop is CASSPRGRDYGYTF. DNA of the CDR3: TGCGCCAGCAGCCCCAGGGGGCGCGACTATGGCTACACCTTC.

This chain uses TRBV9 with TRBJ2-5; D is unresolved. The germline V gene encodes CDR1 SGDLS and CDR2 YYNGEE. This CDR3 region has 13 residues. Trimming removed 4 bases at V and 1 base at J, with 8 bases between. The CDR3 loop reads CASSLQFQETQYF. CDR3 sequence (DNA): TGTGCCAGCAGCCTACAGTTCCAAGAGACCCAGTACTTC.